These 22 T cell receptor beta chains originate from one sample sequenced in a study of T cells in Graves' hyperthyroidism and ophthalmopathy. Regions amplified from RNA transcripts were the TCR beta CDR3 regions. With the HTBI primer set, the TCR CDR3 went through a first round of RT-PCR. MiXCR was run by TCRdb on the multiplex PCR reads, yielding one entry per CDR3 protein. Found here are around 180,000 distinct CDR3 sequences, approximately 15% of them singletons; the top ten hold about 31%. Sequenced: blood. All receptors come from a woman aged 45-60 years with Graves' hyperthyroidism.

This chain uses TRBV2 with TRBJ2-1, with 7 bases matching TRBD2. After removal of 2 bases from V and 4 bases from J, the junction contained 2 bases not matched to a gene. The CDR3 contains 14 residues. CDR1 SNHLY and CDR2 FYNNEI come from the germline V gene. The CDR3 protein is CASSELAVYNEQFF. In nucleotides, the CDR3 is TGTGCCAGCAGTGAACTAGCGGTATACAATGAGCAGTTCTTC.

In this sample, this clonotype turned up many times. The chain carries TRBV2 and TRBJ2-7; 8 bases map to TRBD1. V lost 6 bases and J lost 3; bases outside the gene matches: 1. Germline V gives CDR1 SNHLY, CDR2 FYNNEI. The CDR3 extends over 12 amino acids. This chain's CDR3 is CASRDRGYEQYF. The CDR3 DNA reads as TGTGCCAGCAGAGACAGGGGCTACGAGCAGTACTTC.

This rearrangement joins TRBV5-1 to TRBJ2-1; D may be TRBD1 or TRBD2 (5 bases each). V shed 5 bases and J shed 6 bases, with 15 bases lying between them. The CDR3 loop spans 14 amino acids. Germline CDR1 SGHRS, CDR2 YFSETQ. This CDR3 reads CASRGRPPGNEQFF. The DNA for the CDR3 is TGCGCCAGCAGGGGACGCCCTCCAGGCAATGAGCAGTTCTTC. The whole variable domain, remainder taken from reference TRBV5-1 and TRBJ2-1, is KAGVTQTPRYLIKTRGQQVTLSCSPISGHRSVSWYQQTPGQGLQFLFEYFSETQRNKGNFPGRFSGRQFSNSRSEMNVSTLELGDSALYLCASRGRPPGNEQFFGPGTRLTVL.

This chain links TRBV2 with TRBJ2-3, with TRBD2 as a possible D gene (5 bases). CDR3 length equals 14 residues. Germline CDR1 and CDR2: SNHLY and FYNNEI. Trimming pared 5 bases from V and 3 bases from J, leaving 12 bases between. The CDR3 protein is CASSLAISTDTQYF. The CDR3 nucleotides read TGTGCCAGCAGTCTAGCTATAAGTACAGATACGCAGTATTTT.

At least ten counts were recorded for this clonotype. The chain recombines TRBV18 with TRBJ1-5, with 8 positions matching TRBD1. Losses at the gene ends were 8 bases for V and 2 bases for J; bases not matched to a gene: 8. Germline CDR1 KGHSH, CDR2 LQKENI. The CDR3 sequence is 15 residues long. CDR3 sequence: CASSPSTGGNQPQHF. The CDR3, as DNA: TGTGCCAGCAGTCCCTCGACAGGGGGCAATCAGCCCCAGCATTTT.

In its sample, this clonotype was seen many times. The chain combines TRBV5-1 with TRBJ1-6, with TRBD1 matching over 7 bases. The germline V gene encodes CDR1 SGHRS and CDR2 YFSETQ. Trimming took 4 bases from V and 8 from J; bases not matched to a gene: 6. The CDR3 consists of 14 residues. The CDR3 DNA sequence: TGCGCCAGCAGCGCGGGACAGCACTATTCACCCCTCCACTTT. This translates into CASSAGQHYSPLHF.

J is TRBJ1-2 and V is TRBV14, with D perhaps TRBD1 (6 bases). V gave up 0 bases and J gave up 7 bases, with 9 bases separating them. Germline V gene sequence: CDR1 SGHDN, CDR2 FVKESK. The CDR3 is 13 residues long. CDR3 region: CASSQEGAGGYTF. As DNA, the CDR3 is TGTGCCAGCAGCCAAGAGGGGGCGGGTGGCTACACCTTC.

This clonotype appeared a few times. This sequence joins TRBV5-1 and TRBJ2-5, with a weak D call TRBD2 (6 bases). V was cut by 4 bases and J by 5 bases, with 15 bases left in between. Per germline, CDR1 SGHRS and CDR2 YFSETQ. This CDR3 contains 14 residues. CDR3 nucleotide sequence: TGCGCCAGCAGCCGTGGGCCTAGCGACGAGACCCAGTACTTC. It yields the protein CASSRGPSDETQYF.

This clonotype was counted at least ten times. The rearrangement uses TRBV2 and TRBJ2-7; D may be TRBD1 (6 bases). Germline CDR1 SNHLY, CDR2 FYNNEI. The CDR3 is made up of 12 amino acids. V was clipped by 11 bases and J by 2 bases, with 13 bases between them. This CDR3 is CAGGQHPYEQYF. For the CDR3, the DNA is TGTGCCGGAGGACAGCATCCCTACGAGCAGTACTTC.

This clonotype was recorded many times. The chain combines TRBV29-1 with TRBJ2-7, with TRBD1 identical over 9 bases. Germline trimming cut 7 bases from V and 7 bases from J; bases unmatched to any gene: 11. Germline lookup yields CDR1 SQVTM and CDR2 ANQGSEA. This CDR3 is 13 amino acids long. Here the CDR3 reads CSAATGGVREQYF. CDR3 coding DNA: TGCAGCGCCGCGACAGGGGGGGTTAGGGAGCAGTACTTC.

In this sample, this clonotype turned up many times. The rearrangement uses TRBV2 and TRBJ1-1; the D gene is possibly TRBD1 (5 bases). Looked up from germline, CDR1 is SNHLY and CDR2 is FYNNEI. The length of the CDR3 is 11 residues. V shed 7 bases and J shed 11 bases, with 14 bases lying between them. The CDR3 here is CASTPDTMAFF. CDR3 nucleotide sequence: TGTGCCAGCACCCCGGACACAATGGCTTTCTTT.

This clonotype has a count of ten or more. This sequence joins TRBV10-3 and TRBJ1-1, with 10 bases identical to TRBD1. CDR1 is ENHRY and CDR2 is SYGVKD in the germline V gene. The CDR3 spans 15 residues. The V segment lost 6 bases and the J segment 1 base; nucleotides outside the gene matches: 5. CDR3: CAIRTDRGWNTEAFF. For the CDR3, the DNA is TGTGCCATCAGGACGGACAGGGGGTGGAACACTGAAGCTTTCTTT.

At least ten counts were recorded for this clonotype. The DNA for the CDR3 is TGCAGTGCTATCGCGGGACTTAACACCGGGGAGCTGTTTTTT. It specifies CSAIAGLNTGELFF. J is TRBJ2-2 and V is TRBV20-1; TRBD2 might be the D (6 bases). Trimming took 4 bases from V and 2 from J, leaving 11 bases between them. Germline V CDR1 and CDR2: DFQATT, SNEGSKA (reference sequence). The CDR3 contains 14 residues.

The sample holds many counts of this clonotype. The chain is built from TRBV12-3 or TRBV12-4 and TRBJ2-7; 8 positions agree with TRBD2. V trimming: 6 bases; J trimming: 3 bases; junction bases outside the gene matches: 7. The CDR3 sequence is 14 residues long. The CDR3 DNA reads as TGTGCCAGCAGATCCTTAGCGGGGAACTACGAGCAGTACTTC. Protein sequence: CASRSLAGNYEQYF.

In its sample, this clonotype was seen many times. The chain recombines TRBV6-1 with TRBJ1-1; D not resolved. This CDR3 region has 11 residues. Per germline, CDR1 MNHNS and CDR2 SASEGT. Trimming shortened V by 8 bases and J by 4 bases, and 8 bases separated the two germline ends. For the CDR3, the DNA is TGTGCCAGCTCCACAGCCACTGAAGCTTTCTTT. Protein product: CASSTATEAFF.

The sample holds a few counts of this clonotype. The gene calls are TRBV5-1 and TRBJ1-3; no clear D gene. Per germline, CDR1 SGHRS and CDR2 YFSETQ. V was shortened by 2 bases and J by 0 bases, with 9 bases between the two germline ends. The CDR3 totals 15 residues. CDR3: CASSLVPGSGNTIYF. Here the CDR3 DNA reads TGCGCCAGCAGCTTAGTCCCGGGCTCTGGAAACACCATATATTTT.

This clonotype has ten or more counts. This chain links TRBV20-1 with TRBJ1-1; 7 bases fit TRBD1. Germline lookup yields CDR1 DFQATT and CDR2 SNEGSKA (reference sequence). This CDR3 contains 15 residues. The V gene end was trimmed by 7 bases and the J gene end by 0 bases; junction bases not matched to a gene: 11. This CDR3 reads CSVHISQGMNTEAFF. CDR3 coding DNA: TGCAGTGTCCACATATCACAGGGGATGAACACTGAAGCTTTCTTT.

This clonotype showed up just a few times. The chain carries TRBV18 and TRBJ1-5; D is unresolved. The V gene's germline CDR1 is KGHSH and CDR2 LQKENI. This CDR3 spans 14 amino acids. V lost 5 bases and J lost 0, with 8 bases in between. The CDR3 loop is CASSATVSNQPQHF. DNA for the CDR3: TGTGCCAGCTCAGCGACGGTTAGCAATCAGCCCCAGCATTTT.

The chain links TRBV19 to TRBJ2-1, with TRBD1 matching over 7 bases. The V gene's germline CDR1 is LNHDA and CDR2 SQIVND (reference sequence). Germline trimming cut 2 bases from V and 0 bases from J; bases unmatched to any gene: 7. CDR3 size: 17 residues. The CDR3 loop reads CASSIWWDRSSYNEQFF. The CDR3 bases are TGTGCCAGTAGTATATGGTGGGACAGAAGCTCCTACAATGAGCAGTTCTTC.

In its sample, this clonotype was seen many times. V is TRBV9 and J is TRBJ1-3; D unclear. CDR1 SGDLS and CDR2 YYNGEE come from the germline V gene. The CDR3 length is 13 residues. V lost 3 bases and J 5 bases, leaving 9 bases between the germline ends. Written as DNA, the CDR3 is TGTGCCAGCAGCGCGGAAGCGAGAAACACCATATATTTT. Its protein product is CASSAEARNTIYF.

This clonotype was detected ten times or more. V and J are TRBV3-1 and TRBJ2-4; D is tentatively TRBD1 or TRBD2 (5 bases each). This CDR3 spans 16 amino acids. Deletions cut 1 base from V and 2 bases from J, with 12 bases between. Germline loops: CDR1 LGHDT, CDR2 YNNKEL (reference sequence). In DNA form, the CDR3 reads TGTGCCAGCAGCCAAGGAGGGACGGGGACCAAAAACATTCAGTACTTC. The encoded protein is CASSQGGTGTKNIQYF.

This rearrangement joins TRBV7-2 to TRBJ2-7, with 7 bases aligning to TRBD2. V trimming: 0 bases; J trimming: 2 bases; junction bases outside the gene matches: 13. Germline loops: CDR1 SGHTA, CDR2 FQGNSA. This CDR3 has 18 residues. CDR3 coding DNA: TGTGCCAGCAGCTTAGCGCGAGGAGCGGGACGGGGGACCTACGAGCAGTACTTC. It specifies CASSLARGAGRGTYEQYF.